This TCR beta chain was observed in a study of blood T cell repertoires in COVID-19. The overall study: Samples representing acute and convalescent COVID-19 were sourced from the United States, Italy and Spain. T cells, B-cell-depleted T cells, or PBMCs supplied cDNA or gDNA.

As originally analysed: How many nucleated cells were present was estimated from reference gene primer amplification. Clones were read by immunoSEQ multiplex PCR, and TCRdb kept only the in-frame ones, dropping some. D and trimming were read from the DNA, whereas the V and J calls and clone size are those reported in that table. The sample has some 370,000 clones, roughly 90% seen once. Germline V lookup: CDR1 MNHEY, CDR2 SVGEGT. CDR3 size: 14 residues. The ends were cut back, 5 bases at V and 2 bases at J, with 13 bases in the middle. Sequenced sample: peripheral blood. The chain joins TRBV6-2 or TRBV6-3 to TRBJ2-7, with D possibly TRBD1 on 6 matching bases. The sequence derives from a man between 18 and 29 years old with active or convalescent COVID-19. This CDR3 reads CASSRHEGAYEQYF. The CDR3, as DNA: TGTGCCAGCAGTCGGCATGAGGGGGCCTACGAGCAGTACTTC.